Below, 2 T cell receptor beta chains from the same sample are listed, as sequenced in a study of T cell repertoires in cytomegalovirus infection. From the reads, TCRdb called clonotypes with MiXCR, one entry per CDR3 protein. The profile shows around 770,000 distinct CDR3 sequences, 25% to 35% of them singletons. Their target antigens are unknown. This sample comprised cultured CD8+ T cells from PBMCs, obtained from culture after CMV antigen stimulation. These TCRs come from a human donor in good health (CMV status not recorded). Some clones in this sample may be carry-over from other donors' samples.

There are a few counts of this clonotype. V and J are TRBV4-1 and TRBJ2-7; 8 nucleotides align to TRBD1. The CDR3 spans 14 residues. Losses at the gene ends were 4 bases for V and 5 bases for J; bases not matched to a gene: 7. The germline V gene has CDR1 MGHRA and CDR2 YSYEKL. The CDR3 DNA sequence: TGCGCCAGCAGCCTCCTGGACAGGGTGGACGAGCAGTACTTC. Its protein product is CASSLLDRVDEQYF.

This clonotype was seen many times. DNA of the CDR3: TGTGCCAGCAGCCTGATTTCGGGGGGGCGCACAGATACGCAGTATTTT. Amino acid sequence: CASSLISGGRTDTQYF. V and J are TRBV7-2 and TRBJ2-3, with 8 nucleotides matching TRBD2. After removal of 5 bases from V and 1 base from J, the junction contained 8 bases not matched to a gene. Per the germline V gene, CDR1 is SGHTA and CDR2 is FQGNSA. CDR3 size: 16 residues. Complete variable domain (other parts from reference TRBV7-2 and TRBJ2-3): GAGVSQSPSNKVTEKGKDVELRCDPISGHTALYWYRQSLGQGLEFLIYFQGNSAPDKSGLPSDRFSAERTGGSVSTLTIQRTQQEDSAVYLCASSLISGGRTDTQYFGPGTRLTVL.